One sample yielded the 20 T cell receptor beta chains listed below, sequenced in a study of T cell repertoires in cytomegalovirus infection (dated by TCRdb to the late 2010s). These reads were obtained on an Illumina HiSeq 1500. Using fastp at Q25 and MiXCR, TCRdb reprocessed the public reads and kept productive beta chains. Entries that share a CDR3 protein sequence are merged under the most common genes and DNA. The sample table lists fewer than 550,000 distinct CDR3 sequences, approximately 17% of them with a count of one. The top ten constitute roughly a quarter of the sample. Source material: CD8+ T cells from PBMCs. These receptors were taken from a human donor in good health (CMV status not recorded). Some clones in this sample may be carry-over from other donors' samples.

This rearrangement joins TRBV20-1 to TRBJ2-1; TRBD2 might be the D (6 bases). Germline CDR1 reads DFQATT; CDR2 reads SNEGSKA (reference sequence). CDR3 size: 15 residues. The V gene lost 4 bases and the J gene lost 0 bases, with 13 bases spanning the gap. The CDR3 sequence: CSANLAPSSYNEQFF. The CDR3 DNA sequence: TGCAGTGCTAATCTAGCGCCGAGCTCCTACAATGAGCAGTTCTTC.

This clonotype appeared many times. The CDR3 reads CASSRDGAWGGKSYNEQFF. In DNA, the CDR3 is TGTGCCAGCAGCCGGGACGGGGCATGGGGCGGCAAGTCCTACAATGAGCAGTTCTTC. V is TRBV7-9 and J is TRBJ2-1; D possibly matches TRBD1 or TRBD2 (5 bases each). V gave up 5 bases and J gave up 1 base, with 24 bases separating them. The CDR3 extends over 19 amino acids. Germline V gives CDR1 SEHNR, CDR2 FQNEAQ (reference sequence).

The gene calls are TRBV4-3 and TRBJ2-7, with 9 bases aligning to TRBD2. From germline, CDR1 is LGHNA and CDR2 YSLEER. J gave up 10 bases and V 1 base, and 17 bases lay outside the gene matches. This CDR3 contains 17 residues. CDR3 sequence: CASSQGSRGLALDFQYF. Here the CDR3 DNA reads TGCGCCAGCAGCCAAGGGAGCCGGGGACTAGCCTTGGACTTTCAGTACTTC.

This clonotype was picked up many times. This sequence joins TRBV7-8 and TRBJ2-7; 10 bases match TRBD2. Germline lookup yields CDR1 SGHVS and CDR2 FQNEAQ. Trimming at V came to 1 base and at J to 3 bases, leaving 3 bases not matched to a gene. The CDR3 is 15 residues long. The CDR3 nucleotides read TGTGCCAGCAGCTTAGATCCTAGCGGGGGCTACGAGCAGTACTTC. It is translated as CASSLDPSGGYEQYF.

The rearrangement links TRBV4-3 to TRBJ1-4; D is ambiguous. Deletions cut 5 bases from V and 8 bases from J, with 18 bases between. The length of the CDR3 is 15 residues. CDR1 and CDR2 (germline): LGHNA, YSLEER. The CDR3 is CASSLAARSLEKLFF. CDR3 nucleotides: TGCGCCAGCAGCTTGGCGGCGAGGTCCCTAGAAAAACTGTTTTTT.

V usage is TRBV20-1 and J usage is TRBJ1-5, with D tentatively TRBD1 (6 bases). CDR1 and CDR2 from the germline V gene are DFQATT and SNEGSKA (reference sequence). There are 16 residues in the CDR3. V gave up 1 base and J gave up 1 base, with 14 bases separating them. The chain's CDR3 is CSARGYRVGSNQPQHF. The CDR3 coding sequence is TGCAGTGCTAGAGGTTACAGGGTTGGGAGCAATCAGCCCCAGCATTTT.

A few counts support this clonotype. The chain couples TRBV6-5 to TRBJ2-7; the D is unclear. The germline gives CDR1 MNHEY, CDR2 SVGAGI. The CDR3 has 15 residues. The germline V and J ends were trimmed by 4 bases and 2 bases, with 15 bases remaining between them. The CDR3 reads CASSLSNALTYEQYF. In DNA, the CDR3 is TGTGCCAGCAGTTTGTCTAATGCTCTTACCTACGAGCAGTACTTC.

This clonotype appeared a few times. This chain uses TRBV9 with TRBJ1-3; unclear D gene. From germline, CDR1 is SGDLS and CDR2 YYNGEE. CDR3 length: 15 residues. With 0 bases removed from V and 3 bases from J, the gap between germline ends came to 10 bases. The CDR3 coding sequence is TGTGCCAGCAGCGTAGAAGCATTGGGTGGAAACACCATATATTTT. Its translation is CASSVEALGGNTIYF.

This clonotype was detected many times. The chain recombines TRBV15 with TRBJ1-6; the D gene is possibly TRBD1 (6 bases). The CDR3 sequence is 16 residues long. Germline values: CDR1 LNHNV, CDR2 YYDKDF (reference sequence). The germline V and J ends were trimmed by 0 bases and 9 bases, with 15 bases remaining between them. The chain's CDR3 is CATSRDPEGGPSPLHF. CDR3 sequence (DNA): TGTGCCACCAGCAGAGATCCCGAAGGGGGTCCTTCACCCCTCCACTTT.

The chain combines TRBV5-5 with TRBJ2-1, with D possibly TRBD1 on 5 matching bases. The CDR3 sequence is 17 residues long. Trimming left V 4 bases short and J 3 bases short, with 20 bases between. CDR1 and CDR2 (germline): SGHKS, YYEKEE (reference sequence). CDR3 bases: TGTGCCAGCAGCCAGTTCATAGGGGCTACCGACTACAATGAGCAGTTCTTC. As protein: CASSQFIGATDYNEQFF.

In regard to this clonotype: A much more abundant neighbour one base away suggests this may be a read error. This sequence joins TRBV10-3 and TRBJ2-2; 11 bases are a match to TRBD2. The CDR3 is 15 residues long. V lost 7 bases to trimming and J lost 3 bases; unmatched junction nucleotides: 4. Germline V gives CDR1 ENHRY, CDR2 SYGVKD. The CDR3 protein is CAIKTSGVDTGELFF. The CDR3 DNA follows: TGTGCCATCAAGACTAGCGGGGTAGACACCGGGGAGCTGTTTTTT.

This clonotype showed up many times. V is TRBV7-3 and J is TRBJ2-5; 10 nucleotides agree with TRBD2. The CDR3 covers 14 residues. Germline V gene data show CDR1 as SGHTA and CDR2 as FQGTGA. Trimming cost V 3 bases and J 3 bases; bases outside gene matches: 1. The CDR3: CASSFLAGEETQYF. The CDR3 nucleotides read TGTGCCAGCAGCTTCCTAGCGGGAGAAGAGACCCAGTACTTC. Based on the CDR3 plus reference TRBV7-3 and TRBJ2-5, the full variable domain is GAGVSQTPSNKVTEKGKYVELRCDPISGHTALYWYRQSLGQGPEFLIYFQGTGAADDSGLPNDRFFAVRPEGSVSTLKIQRTERGDSAVYLCASSFLAGEETQYFGPGTRLLVL.

In its sample, this clonotype was seen many times. A read error may explain this, as a much larger clone is one base away. The chain links TRBV7-3 to TRBJ2-1; 10 nucleotides match TRBD2. CDR1 and CDR2 (germline): SGHTA, FQGTGA. V dropped 3 bases and J dropped 1; count of bases not matched to a gene: 0. This CDR3 is built from 15 residues. The CDR3 nucleotides are TGTGCCAGCAGCTTTAGCGGGGGGTCCTACAATGAGCAGTTCTTC. As protein: CASSFSGGSYNEQFF. The variable domain in full, completed from reference TRBV7-3 and TRBJ2-1, reads GAGVSQTPSNKVTEKGKYVELRCDPISGHTALYWYRQSLGQGPEFLIYFQGTGAADDSGLPNDRFFAVRPEGSVSTLKIQRTERGDSAVYLCASSFSGGSYNEQFFGPGTRLTVL.

Comments on this clonotype: A much larger clone lies one base from this, so it may be a read error. The chain carries TRBV5-6 and TRBJ2-1, with D tentatively TRBD1 (6 bases). The CDR3 loop spans 15 amino acids. Deletions cut 0 bases from V and 7 bases from J, with 14 bases between. Germline CDR1 reads SGHDT; CDR2 reads YYEEEE. CDR3: CASSLGGHGNNEQFF. The DNA of the CDR3 is TGTGCCAGCAGCTTGGGGGGACACGGCAATAATGAGCAGTTCTTC.

This chain uses TRBV20-1 with TRBJ2-5, with D perhaps being TRBD1 or TRBD2 (5 bases each). V gave up 5 bases and J gave up 7 bases, with 26 bases separating them. The CDR3 extends over 16 amino acids. The V gene's germline CDR1 is DFQATT and CDR2 SNEGSKA (reference sequence). The CDR3 is CSAFRTLDSQRGTQYF. In DNA, the CDR3 is TGCAGTGCTTTCCGCACACTAGACTCCCAAAGGGGGACCCAGTACTTC.

There are a few counts of this clonotype. The chain combines TRBV20-1 with TRBJ1-4; TRBD1 aligns across 7 bases. The CDR3 has 15 residues. J gave up 3 bases and V 5 bases, and 9 bases lay outside the gene matches. From germline, CDR1 is DFQATT and CDR2 SNEGSKA (reference sequence). Here the CDR3 reads CSADKYRGANEKLFF. DNA for the CDR3: TGCAGTGCTGATAAATACAGGGGAGCTAATGAAAAACTGTTTTTT.

This clonotype has just a few counts. The chain employs TRBV27 and TRBJ1-6, with D unclear. V was shortened by 0 bases and J by 0 bases, with 9 bases between the two germline ends. This CDR3 spans 17 amino acids. Germline CDR1 and CDR2: MNHEY and SMNVEV (reference sequence). The DNA for the CDR3 is TGTGCCAGCAGTTTATCGTTGGGCAGCTCCTATAATTCACCCCTCCACTTT. Translating it yields CASSLSLGSSYNSPLHF.

This sequence joins TRBV9 and TRBJ2-3; tentative D call: TRBD2 (5 bases). Trimming cost V 2 bases and J 3 bases, with 19 bases left between them. CDR3 length: 17 residues. Per germline, CDR1 SGDLS and CDR2 YYNGEE. DNA for the CDR3: TGTGCCAGCAGCGTTTTCAGACTACCCGAAGAGACAGATACGCAGTATTTT. Residues: CASSVFRLPEETDTQYF. Variable domain in full (rest from reference TRBV9 and TRBJ2-3): DSGVTQTPKHLITATGQRVTLRCSPRSGDLSVYWYQQSLDQGLQFLIQYYNGEERAKGNILERFSAQQFPDLHSELNLSSLELGDSALYFCASSVFRLPEETDTQYFGPGTRLTVL.

V gene TRBV5-1 combines with J gene TRBJ1-2; D uncertain. Between the trimmed V and J ends, which lost 1 base and 4 bases, there was a span of 11 bases. Germline CDR1 reads SGHRS; CDR2 reads YFSETQ. The CDR3 has 14 amino acids. The CDR3 region is CASSLLRLAYGYTF. CDR3 in DNA: TGCGCCAGCAGCTTGCTGCGTCTCGCCTATGGCTACACCTTC.

This clonotype was detected a few times. This CDR3 reads CASSYRGGETQYF. CDR3 coding DNA: TGTGCCAGCAGTTACAGGGGGGGAGAGACCCAGTACTTC. This chain connects TRBV12-3 or TRBV12-4 to TRBJ2-5, with D maybe TRBD1 (8 bases). V lost 4 bases and J lost 4, with 10 bases in between. The CDR3 covers 13 residues.